This T cell receptor beta chain was retrieved from a study of blood T cell repertoires in COVID-19. Sequenced by immunoSEQ multiplex PCR; TCRdb stores in-frame clones only, minus some. The sample gives over 200,000 clones, roughly nine tenths of which show up once; roughly 4% is in the top ten. V shed 4 bases and J 0 bases; nucleotides not matched to a gene: 6. The CDR3 length is 16 residues. Germline V gene sequence: CDR1 SEHNR, CDR2 FQNEAQ (reference sequence). The origin of this receptor is a woman under 40 with acute COVID-19. Specimen: PBMCs or T cells enriched from blood (not recorded which). The J gene is TRBJ1-5, the V gene TRBV7-9, with 7 bases fitting TRBD1. The CDR3 DNA is TGTGCCAGCAGCTCAGAGGGGGCGGTTAGCAATCAGCCCCAGCATTTT. Translating it yields CASSSEGAVSNQPQHF.